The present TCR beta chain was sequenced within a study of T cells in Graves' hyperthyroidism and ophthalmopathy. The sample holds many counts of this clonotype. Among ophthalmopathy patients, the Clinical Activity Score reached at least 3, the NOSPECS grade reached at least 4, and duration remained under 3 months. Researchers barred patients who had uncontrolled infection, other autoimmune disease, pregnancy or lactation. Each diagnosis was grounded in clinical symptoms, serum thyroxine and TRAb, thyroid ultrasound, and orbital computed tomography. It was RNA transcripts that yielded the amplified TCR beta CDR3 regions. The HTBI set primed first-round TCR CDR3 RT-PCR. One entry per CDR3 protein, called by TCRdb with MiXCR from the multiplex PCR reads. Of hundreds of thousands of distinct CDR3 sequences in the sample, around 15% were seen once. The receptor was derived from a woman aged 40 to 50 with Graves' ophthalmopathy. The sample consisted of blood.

The CDR3 DNA follows: TGTGCCAGCAGATCCGGACAGGGACGCACTGAAGCTTTCTTT. Protein: CASRSGQGRTEAFF. The chain employs TRBV6-2 or TRBV6-3 and TRBJ1-1, with TRBD1 matching over 8 bases. V lost 6 bases to trimming and J lost 4 bases; unmatched junction nucleotides: 7. The germline V gene encodes CDR1 MNHEY and CDR2 SVGEGT. The CDR3 runs 14 residues.